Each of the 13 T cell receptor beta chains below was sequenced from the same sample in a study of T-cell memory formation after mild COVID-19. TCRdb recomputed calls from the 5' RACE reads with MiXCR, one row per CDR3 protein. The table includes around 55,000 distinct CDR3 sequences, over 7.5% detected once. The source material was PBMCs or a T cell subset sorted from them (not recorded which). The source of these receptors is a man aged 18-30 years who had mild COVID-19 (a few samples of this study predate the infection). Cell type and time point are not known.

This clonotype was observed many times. This CDR3 reads CASSYSRTAAYEQYF. CDR3 nucleotides: TGTGCCAGCAGTTACTCGAGGACAGCGGCCTACGAGCAGTACTTC. The chain couples TRBV6-6 to TRBJ2-7, with a weak D call TRBD1 (6 bases). Trimming removed 0 bases from V and 2 bases from J, with 11 bases in between. The CDR3 has 15 residues. CDR1 and CDR2 (germline): MNHNY, SVGAGI (reference sequence).

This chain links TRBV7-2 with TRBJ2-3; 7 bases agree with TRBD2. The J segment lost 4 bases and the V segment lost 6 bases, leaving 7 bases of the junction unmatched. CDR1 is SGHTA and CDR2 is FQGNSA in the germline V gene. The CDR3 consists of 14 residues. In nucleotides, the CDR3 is TGTGCCAGCAGGCCCGGACGGGGGGCAGATACGCAGTATTTT. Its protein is CASRPGRGADTQYF.

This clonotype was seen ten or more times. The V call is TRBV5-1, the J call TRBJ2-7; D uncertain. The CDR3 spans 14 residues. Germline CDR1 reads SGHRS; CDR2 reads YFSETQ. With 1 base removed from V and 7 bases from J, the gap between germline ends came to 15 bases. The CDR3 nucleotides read TGCGCCAGCAGCTTGTTTAACGCGGCCGGAGAGCAGTACTTC. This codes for CASSLFNAAGEQYF.

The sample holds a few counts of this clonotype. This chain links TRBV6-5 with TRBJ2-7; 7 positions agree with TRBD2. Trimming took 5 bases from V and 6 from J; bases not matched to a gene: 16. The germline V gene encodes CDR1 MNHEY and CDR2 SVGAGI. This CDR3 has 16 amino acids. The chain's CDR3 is CASSLLPGRGSGEQYF. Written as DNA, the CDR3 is TGTGCCAGCAGTCTCCTCCCAGGGAGGGGTTCAGGCGAGCAGTACTTC.

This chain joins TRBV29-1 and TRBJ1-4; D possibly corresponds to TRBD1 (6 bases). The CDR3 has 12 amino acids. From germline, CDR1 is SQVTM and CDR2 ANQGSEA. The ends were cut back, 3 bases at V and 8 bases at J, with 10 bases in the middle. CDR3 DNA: TGCAGCGTTGAGGGAAGGGGGGAAAAACTGTTTTTT. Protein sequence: CSVEGRGEKLFF.

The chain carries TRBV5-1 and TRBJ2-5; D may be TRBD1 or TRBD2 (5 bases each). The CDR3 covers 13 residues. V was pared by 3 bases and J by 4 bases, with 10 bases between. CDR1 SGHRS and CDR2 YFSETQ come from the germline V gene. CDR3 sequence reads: CASSWGSVETQYF. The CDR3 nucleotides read TGCGCCAGCAGCTGGGGGTCTGTAGAGACCCAGTACTTC. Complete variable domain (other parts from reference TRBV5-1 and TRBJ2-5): KAGVTQTPRYLIKTRGQQVTLSCSPISGHRSVSWYQQTPGQGLQFLFEYFSETQRNKGNFPGRFSGRQFSNSRSEMNVSTLELGDSALYLCASSWGSVETQYFGPGTRLLVL.

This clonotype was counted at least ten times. The CDR3 loop reads CASSPGVGSYNEQFF. Here the CDR3 DNA reads TGTGCCAGCAGCCCGGGCGTGGGGTCCTACAATGAGCAGTTCTTC. The V and J genes are TRBV5-4 and TRBJ2-1; no clear D. CDR3 size: 15 residues. Germline V gene data show CDR1 as SGHNT and CDR2 as YYREEE (reference sequence). Trimming cost V 4 bases and J 1 base, with 12 bases left between them.

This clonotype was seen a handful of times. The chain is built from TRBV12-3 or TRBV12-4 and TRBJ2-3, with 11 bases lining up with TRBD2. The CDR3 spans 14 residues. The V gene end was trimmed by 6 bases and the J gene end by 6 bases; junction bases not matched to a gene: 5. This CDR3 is CASSQGLAGDTQYF. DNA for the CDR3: TGTGCCAGCAGCCAAGGACTAGCGGGTGATACGCAGTATTTT.

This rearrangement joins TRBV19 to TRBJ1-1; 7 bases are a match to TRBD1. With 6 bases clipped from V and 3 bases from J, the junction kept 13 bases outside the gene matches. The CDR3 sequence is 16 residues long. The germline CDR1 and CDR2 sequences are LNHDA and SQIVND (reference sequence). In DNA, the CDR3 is TGTGCCAGTAGACCCGGACAGGCGATATTTTACACTGAAGCTTTCTTT. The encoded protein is CASRPGQAIFYTEAFF. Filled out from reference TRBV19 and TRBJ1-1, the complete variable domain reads DGGITQSPKYLFRKEGQNVTLSCEQNLNHDAMYWYRQDPGQGLRLIYYSQIVNDFQKGDIAEGYSVSREKKESFPLTVTSAQKNPTAFYLCASRPGQAIFYTEAFFGQGTRLTVV.

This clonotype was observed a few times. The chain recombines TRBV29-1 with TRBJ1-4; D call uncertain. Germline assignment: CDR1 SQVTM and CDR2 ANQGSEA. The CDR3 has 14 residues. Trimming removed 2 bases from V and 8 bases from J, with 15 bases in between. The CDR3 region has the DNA TGCAGCGTTGAACTTCGGGGAAAGGAAGAAAAACTGTTTTTT. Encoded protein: CSVELRGKEEKLFF.

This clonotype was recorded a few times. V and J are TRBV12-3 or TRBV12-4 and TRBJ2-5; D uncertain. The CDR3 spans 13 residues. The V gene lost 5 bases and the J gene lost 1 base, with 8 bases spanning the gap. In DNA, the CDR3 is TGTGCCAGCAGTGAGGAGTCCCAAGAGACCCAGTACTTC. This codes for CASSEESQETQYF.

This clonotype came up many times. CDR3 region: CAISEAGSNEQYF. The DNA of the CDR3 is TGTGCCATCAGTGAGGCAGGGTCGAACGAGCAGTACTTC. The V and J genes are TRBV10-3 and TRBJ2-7, with a tentative D call TRBD1 (5 bases). Germline lookup yields CDR1 ENHRY and CDR2 SYGVKD. The CDR3 length is 13 residues. V lost 2 bases and J lost 5, with 10 bases in between.

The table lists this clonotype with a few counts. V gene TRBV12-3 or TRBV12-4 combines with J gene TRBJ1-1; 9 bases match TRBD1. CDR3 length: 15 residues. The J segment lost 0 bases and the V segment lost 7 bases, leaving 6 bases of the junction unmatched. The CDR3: CASNIDRGLNTEAFF. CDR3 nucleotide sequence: TGTGCCAGCAACATAGACAGGGGGTTGAACACTGAAGCTTTCTTT.